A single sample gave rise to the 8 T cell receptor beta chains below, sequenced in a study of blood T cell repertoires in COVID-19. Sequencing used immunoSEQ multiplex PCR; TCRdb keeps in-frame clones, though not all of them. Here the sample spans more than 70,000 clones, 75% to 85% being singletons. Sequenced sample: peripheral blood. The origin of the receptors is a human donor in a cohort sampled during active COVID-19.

The CDR3 protein is CASSSSYDRTDTQYF. The CDR3 nucleotides read TGTGCCAGCAGCTCATCCTACGACAGGACAGATACGCAGTATTTT. This chain joins TRBV5-4 and TRBJ2-3; tentative D call: TRBD1 (6 bases). The CDR3 is 15 residues long. V dropped 3 bases and J dropped 3 bases, with 14 bases sitting between them. Germline V lookup: CDR1 SGHNT, CDR2 YYREEE (reference sequence).

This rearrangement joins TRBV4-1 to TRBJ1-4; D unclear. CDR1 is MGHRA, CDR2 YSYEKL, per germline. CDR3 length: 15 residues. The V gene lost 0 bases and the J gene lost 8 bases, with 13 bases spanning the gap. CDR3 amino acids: CASSQDQVIGEKLFF. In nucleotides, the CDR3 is TGCGCCAGCAGCCAAGATCAAGTAATCGGGGAAAAACTGTTTTTT.

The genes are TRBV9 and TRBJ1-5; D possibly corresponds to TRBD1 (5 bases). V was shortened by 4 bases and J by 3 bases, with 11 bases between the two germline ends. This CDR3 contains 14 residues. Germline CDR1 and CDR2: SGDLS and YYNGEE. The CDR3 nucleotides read TGTGCCAGCAGCTCCGGACAAGTCAATCAGCCCCAGCATTTT. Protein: CASSSGQVNQPQHF.

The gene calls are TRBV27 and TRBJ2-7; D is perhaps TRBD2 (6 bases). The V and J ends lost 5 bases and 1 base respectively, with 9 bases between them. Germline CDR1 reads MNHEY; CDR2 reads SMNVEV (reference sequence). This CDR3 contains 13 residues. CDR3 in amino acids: CASSRGESYEQYF. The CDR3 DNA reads TGTGCCAGCAGTCGCGGGGAATCCTACGAGCAGTACTTC.

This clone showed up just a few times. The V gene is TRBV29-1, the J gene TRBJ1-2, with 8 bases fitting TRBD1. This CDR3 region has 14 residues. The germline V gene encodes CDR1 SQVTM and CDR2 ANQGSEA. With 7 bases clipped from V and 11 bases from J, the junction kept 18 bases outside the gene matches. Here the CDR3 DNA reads TGCAGCGCCATAAAATCGACAGGGGATAGAGGTTACACCTTC. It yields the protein CSAIKSTGDRGYTF.

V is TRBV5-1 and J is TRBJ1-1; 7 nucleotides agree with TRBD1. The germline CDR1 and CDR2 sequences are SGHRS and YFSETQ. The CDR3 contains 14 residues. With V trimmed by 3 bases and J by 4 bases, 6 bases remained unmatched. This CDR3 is CASSSGTASTEAFF. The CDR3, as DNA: TGCGCCAGCAGCTCCGGGACAGCTTCCACTGAAGCTTTCTTT.

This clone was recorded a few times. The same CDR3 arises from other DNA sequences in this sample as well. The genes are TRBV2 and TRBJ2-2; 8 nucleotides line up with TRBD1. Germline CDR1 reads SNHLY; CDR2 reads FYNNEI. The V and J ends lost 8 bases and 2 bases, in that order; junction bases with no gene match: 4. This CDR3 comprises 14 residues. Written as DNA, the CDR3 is TGTGCCAGCCGGGACAGGACTAACACCGGGGAGCTGTTTTTT. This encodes CASRDRTNTGELFF.

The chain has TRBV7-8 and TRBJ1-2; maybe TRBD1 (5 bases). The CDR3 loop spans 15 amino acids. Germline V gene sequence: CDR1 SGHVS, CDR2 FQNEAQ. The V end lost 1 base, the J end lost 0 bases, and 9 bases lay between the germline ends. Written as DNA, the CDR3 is TGTGCCAGCAGCTTAGAAAGGGGAACTAACTATGGCTACACCTTC. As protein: CASSLERGTNYGYTF.